This T cell receptor (beta chain) was sequenced during a study of blood T cell repertoires in COVID-19. Study context: Samples taken during acute and convalescent COVID-19 were collected in the United States, Italy and Spain.

Germline CDR1 reads SGHRS; CDR2 reads YFSETQ. The V gene end was trimmed by 4 bases and the J gene end by 3 bases; junction bases not matched to a gene: 6. The CDR3 spans 15 residues. Per the original methods: Using reference gene primer amplification, nucleated cell counts were estimated. Sequencing was performed with immunoSEQ multiplex PCR; in TCRdb, only in-frame clones are kept and a portion is missing. V, J and clone size reflect that table, while D and trimming were determined from the DNA. The table includes 110,000 to 150,000 clones, approximately 87% detected once. The chain joins TRBV5-1 to TRBJ2-2, with 7 bases aligning to TRBD2. The clonotype originates from a human donor in a cohort sampled during active COVID-19. The specimen sequenced was peripheral blood. The CDR3 protein is CASSAGTKDTGELFF. The CDR3 coding sequence is TGCGCCAGCAGCGCCGGGACTAAGGACACCGGGGAGCTGTTTTTT.